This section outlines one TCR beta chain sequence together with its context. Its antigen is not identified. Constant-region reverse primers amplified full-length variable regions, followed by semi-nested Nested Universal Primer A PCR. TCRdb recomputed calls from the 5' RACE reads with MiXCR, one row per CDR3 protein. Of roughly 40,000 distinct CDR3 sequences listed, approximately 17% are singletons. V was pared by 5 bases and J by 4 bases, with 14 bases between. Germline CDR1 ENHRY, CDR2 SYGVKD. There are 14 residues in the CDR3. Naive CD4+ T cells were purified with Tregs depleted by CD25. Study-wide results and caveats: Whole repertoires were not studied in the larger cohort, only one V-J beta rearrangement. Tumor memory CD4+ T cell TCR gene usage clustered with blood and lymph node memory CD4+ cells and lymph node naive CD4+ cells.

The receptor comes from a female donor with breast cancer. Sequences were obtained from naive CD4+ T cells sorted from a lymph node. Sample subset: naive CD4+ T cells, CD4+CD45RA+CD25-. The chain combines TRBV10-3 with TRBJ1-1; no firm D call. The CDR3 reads CAISTGVAGTEAFF. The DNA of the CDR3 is TGTGCCATCAGTACCGGGGTCGCCGGCACTGAAGCTTTCTTT.